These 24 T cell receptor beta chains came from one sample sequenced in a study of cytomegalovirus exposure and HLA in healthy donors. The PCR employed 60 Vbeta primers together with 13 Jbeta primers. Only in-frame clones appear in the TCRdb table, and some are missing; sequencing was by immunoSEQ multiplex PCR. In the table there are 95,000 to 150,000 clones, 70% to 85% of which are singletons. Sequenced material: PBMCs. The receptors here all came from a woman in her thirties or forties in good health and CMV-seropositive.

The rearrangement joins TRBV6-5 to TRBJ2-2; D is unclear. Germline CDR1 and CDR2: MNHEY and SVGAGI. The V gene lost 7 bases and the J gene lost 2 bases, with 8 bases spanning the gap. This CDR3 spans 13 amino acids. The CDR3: CASNPGNTGELFF. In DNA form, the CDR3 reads TGTGCCAGCAATCCGGGTAACACCGGGGAGCTGTTTTTT.

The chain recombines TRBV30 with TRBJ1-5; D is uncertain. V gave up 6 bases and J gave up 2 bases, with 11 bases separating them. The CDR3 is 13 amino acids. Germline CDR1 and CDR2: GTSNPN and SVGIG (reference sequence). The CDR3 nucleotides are TGTGCCTGCGCCACCCGGGGCAATCAGCCCCAGCATTTT. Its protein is CACATRGNQPQHF. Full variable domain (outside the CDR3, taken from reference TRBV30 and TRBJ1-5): SQTIHQWPATLVQPVGSPLSLECTVEGTSNPNLYWYRQAAGRGLQLLFYSVGIGQISSEVPQNLSASRPQDRQFILSSKKLLLSDSGFYLCACATRGNQPQHFGDGTRLSIL.

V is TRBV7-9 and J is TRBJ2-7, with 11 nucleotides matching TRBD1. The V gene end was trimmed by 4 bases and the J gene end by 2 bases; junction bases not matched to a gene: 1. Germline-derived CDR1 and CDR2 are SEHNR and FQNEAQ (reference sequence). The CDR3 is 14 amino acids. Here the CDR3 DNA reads TGTGCCAGCAGCTCGGGACAGGGGGCCTACGAGCAGTACTTC. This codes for CASSSGQGAYEQYF.

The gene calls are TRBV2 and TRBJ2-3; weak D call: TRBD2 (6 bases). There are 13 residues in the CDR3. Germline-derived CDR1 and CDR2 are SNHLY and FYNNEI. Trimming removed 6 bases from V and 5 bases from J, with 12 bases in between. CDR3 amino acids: CASSPRLVDTQYF. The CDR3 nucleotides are TGTGCCAGCAGCCCGAGACTAGTAGATACGCAGTATTTT.

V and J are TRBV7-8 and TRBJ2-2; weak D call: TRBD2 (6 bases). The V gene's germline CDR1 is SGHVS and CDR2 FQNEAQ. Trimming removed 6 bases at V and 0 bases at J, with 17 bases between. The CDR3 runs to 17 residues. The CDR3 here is CASRYMGRRTNTGELFF. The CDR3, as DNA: TGTGCCAGCAGGTACATGGGGAGGAGAACGAACACCGGGGAGCTGTTTTTT.

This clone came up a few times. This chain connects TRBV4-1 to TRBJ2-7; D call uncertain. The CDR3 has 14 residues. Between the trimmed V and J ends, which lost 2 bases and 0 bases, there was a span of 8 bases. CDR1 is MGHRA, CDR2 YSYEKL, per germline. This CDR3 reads CASSQRVSSYEQYF. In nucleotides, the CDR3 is TGCGCCAGCAGCCAACGGGTGAGCTCCTACGAGCAGTACTTC.

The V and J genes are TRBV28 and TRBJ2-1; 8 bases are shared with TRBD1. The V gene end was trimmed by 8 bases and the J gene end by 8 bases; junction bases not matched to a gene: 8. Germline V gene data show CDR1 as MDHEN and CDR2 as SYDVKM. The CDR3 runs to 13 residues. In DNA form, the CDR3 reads TGTGCCAGCGGACAGGGAGGCAGGGATGAGCAGTTCTTC. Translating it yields CASGQGGRDEQFF. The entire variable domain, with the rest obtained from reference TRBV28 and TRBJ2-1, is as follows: DVKVTQSSRYLVKRTGEKVFLECVQDMDHENMFWYRQDPGLGLRLIYFSYDVKMKEKGDIPEGYSVSREKKERFSLILESASTNQTSMYLCASGQGGRDEQFFGPGTRLTVL.

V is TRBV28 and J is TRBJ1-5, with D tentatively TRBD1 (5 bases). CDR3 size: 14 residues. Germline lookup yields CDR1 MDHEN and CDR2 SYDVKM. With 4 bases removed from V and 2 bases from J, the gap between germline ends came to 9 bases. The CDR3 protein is CASSSIQGNQPQHF. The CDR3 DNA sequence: TGTGCCAGCAGTTCCATACAGGGCAATCAGCCCCAGCATTTT.

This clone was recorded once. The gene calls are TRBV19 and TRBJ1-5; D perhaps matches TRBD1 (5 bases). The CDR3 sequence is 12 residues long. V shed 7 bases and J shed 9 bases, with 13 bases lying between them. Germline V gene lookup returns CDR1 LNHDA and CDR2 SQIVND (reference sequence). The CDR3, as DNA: TGTGCCAGTACCGCAAACGGGGGGCCCCAGCATTTT. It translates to CASTANGGPQHF.

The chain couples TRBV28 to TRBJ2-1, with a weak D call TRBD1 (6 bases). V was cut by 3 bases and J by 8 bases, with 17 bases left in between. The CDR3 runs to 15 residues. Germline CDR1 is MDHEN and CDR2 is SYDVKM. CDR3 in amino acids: CASSFVGGRGDEQFF. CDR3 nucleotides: TGTGCCAGCAGTTTTGTCGGAGGCAGGGGTGATGAGCAGTTCTTC.

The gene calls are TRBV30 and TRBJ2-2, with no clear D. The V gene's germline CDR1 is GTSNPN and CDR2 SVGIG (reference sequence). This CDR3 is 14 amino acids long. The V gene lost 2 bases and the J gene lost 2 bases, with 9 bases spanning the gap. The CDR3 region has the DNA TGTGCCTGGAGTAGAGCTACTAACACCGGGGAGCTGTTTTTT. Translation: CAWSRATNTGELFF.

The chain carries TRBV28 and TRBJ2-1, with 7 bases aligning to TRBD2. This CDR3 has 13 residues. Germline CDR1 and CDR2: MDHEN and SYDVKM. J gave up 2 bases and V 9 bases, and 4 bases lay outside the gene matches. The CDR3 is CASGGGPYNEQFF. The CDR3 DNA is TGTGCCAGTGGGGGAGGGCCCTACAATGAGCAGTTCTTC.

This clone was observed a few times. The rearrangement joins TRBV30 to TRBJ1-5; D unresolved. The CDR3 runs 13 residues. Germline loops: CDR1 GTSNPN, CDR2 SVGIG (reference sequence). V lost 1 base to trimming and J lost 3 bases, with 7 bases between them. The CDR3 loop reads CAWSAQDNQPQHF. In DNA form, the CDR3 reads TGTGCCTGGAGTGCGCAGGACAATCAGCCCCAGCATTTT.

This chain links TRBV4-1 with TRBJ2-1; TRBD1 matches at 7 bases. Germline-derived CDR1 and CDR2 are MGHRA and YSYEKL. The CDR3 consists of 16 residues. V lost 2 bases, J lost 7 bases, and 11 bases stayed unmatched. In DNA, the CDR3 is TGCGCCAGCAGCCAACTCCCGACAGGGTTGGGGAATGAGCAGTTCTTC. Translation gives CASSQLPTGLGNEQFF.

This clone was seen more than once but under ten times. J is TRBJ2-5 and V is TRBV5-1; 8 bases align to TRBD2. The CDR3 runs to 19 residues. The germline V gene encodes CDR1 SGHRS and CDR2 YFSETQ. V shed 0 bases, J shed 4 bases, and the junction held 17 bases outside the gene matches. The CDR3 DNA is TGCGCCAGCAGCTTGGGGGCCCCTAGCGCACCCAGCGGGGGAGAGACCCAGTACTTC. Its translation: CASSLGAPSAPSGGETQYF.

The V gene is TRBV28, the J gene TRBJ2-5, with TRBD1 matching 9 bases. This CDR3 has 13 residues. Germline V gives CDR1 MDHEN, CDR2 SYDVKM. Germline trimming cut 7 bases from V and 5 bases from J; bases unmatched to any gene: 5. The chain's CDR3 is CASTRQGGETQYF. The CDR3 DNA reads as TGTGCCAGCACCCGACAGGGGGGGGAGACCCAGTACTTC.

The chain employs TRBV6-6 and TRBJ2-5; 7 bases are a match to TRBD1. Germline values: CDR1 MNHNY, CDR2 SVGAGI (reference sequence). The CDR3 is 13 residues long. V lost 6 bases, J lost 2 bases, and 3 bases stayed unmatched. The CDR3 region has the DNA TGTGCCAGCAGCCGGACAGGACAAGAGACCCAGTACTTC. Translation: CASSRTGQETQYF.

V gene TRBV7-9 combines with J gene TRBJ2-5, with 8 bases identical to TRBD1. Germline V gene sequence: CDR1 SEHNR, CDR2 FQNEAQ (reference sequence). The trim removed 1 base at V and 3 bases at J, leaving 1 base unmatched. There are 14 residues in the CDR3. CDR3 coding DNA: TGTGCCAGCAGCTTAGGGGGACAGGAAGAGACCCAGTACTTC. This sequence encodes CASSLGGQEETQYF.

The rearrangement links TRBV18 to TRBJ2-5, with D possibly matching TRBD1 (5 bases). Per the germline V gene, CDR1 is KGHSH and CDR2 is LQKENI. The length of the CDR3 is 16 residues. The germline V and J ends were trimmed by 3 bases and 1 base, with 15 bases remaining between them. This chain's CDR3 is CASSPSRQRSQETQYF. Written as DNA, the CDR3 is TGTGCCAGCTCACCCAGTAGACAGCGCTCCCAAGAGACCCAGTACTTC.

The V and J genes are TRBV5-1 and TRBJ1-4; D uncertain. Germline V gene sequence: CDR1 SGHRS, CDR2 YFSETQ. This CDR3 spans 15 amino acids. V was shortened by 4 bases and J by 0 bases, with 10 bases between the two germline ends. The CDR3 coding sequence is TGCGCCAGCAGCGCAAACAGTGCAACTAATGAAAAACTGTTTTTT. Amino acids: CASSANSATNEKLFF.

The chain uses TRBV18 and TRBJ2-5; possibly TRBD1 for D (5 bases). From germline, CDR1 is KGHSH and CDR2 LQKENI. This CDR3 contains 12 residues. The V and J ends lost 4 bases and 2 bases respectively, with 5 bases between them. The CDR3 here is CASSQGQETQYF. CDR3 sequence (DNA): TGTGCCAGCTCACAGGGGCAAGAGACCCAGTACTTC. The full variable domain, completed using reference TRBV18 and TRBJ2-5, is NAGVMQNPRHLVRRRGQEARLRCSPMKGHSHVYWYRQLPEEGLKFMVYLQKENIIDESGMPKERFSAEFPKEGPSILRIQQVVRGDSAAYFCASSQGQETQYFGPGTRLLVL.

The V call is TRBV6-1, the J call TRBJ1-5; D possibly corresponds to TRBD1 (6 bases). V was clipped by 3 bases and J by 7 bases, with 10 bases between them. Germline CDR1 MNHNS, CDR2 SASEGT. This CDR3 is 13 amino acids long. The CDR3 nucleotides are TGTGCCAGCAGTGAGGGGGCAGGGCAGCCCCAGCATTTT. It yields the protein CASSEGAGQPQHF.

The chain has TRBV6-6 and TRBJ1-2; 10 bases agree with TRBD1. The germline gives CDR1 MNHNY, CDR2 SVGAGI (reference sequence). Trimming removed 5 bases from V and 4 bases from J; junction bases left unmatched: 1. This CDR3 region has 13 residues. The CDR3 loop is CASSRQGAYGYTF. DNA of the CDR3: TGTGCCAGCAGTCGACAGGGGGCCTATGGCTACACCTTC.

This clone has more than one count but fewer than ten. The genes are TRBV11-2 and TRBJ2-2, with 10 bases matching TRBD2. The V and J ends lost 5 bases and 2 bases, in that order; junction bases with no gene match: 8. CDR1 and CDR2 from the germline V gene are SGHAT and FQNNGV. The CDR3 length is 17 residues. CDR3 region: CASSPLAGESNTGELFF. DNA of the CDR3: TGTGCCAGCAGCCCCCTAGCGGGAGAAAGCAACACCGGGGAGCTGTTTTTT.